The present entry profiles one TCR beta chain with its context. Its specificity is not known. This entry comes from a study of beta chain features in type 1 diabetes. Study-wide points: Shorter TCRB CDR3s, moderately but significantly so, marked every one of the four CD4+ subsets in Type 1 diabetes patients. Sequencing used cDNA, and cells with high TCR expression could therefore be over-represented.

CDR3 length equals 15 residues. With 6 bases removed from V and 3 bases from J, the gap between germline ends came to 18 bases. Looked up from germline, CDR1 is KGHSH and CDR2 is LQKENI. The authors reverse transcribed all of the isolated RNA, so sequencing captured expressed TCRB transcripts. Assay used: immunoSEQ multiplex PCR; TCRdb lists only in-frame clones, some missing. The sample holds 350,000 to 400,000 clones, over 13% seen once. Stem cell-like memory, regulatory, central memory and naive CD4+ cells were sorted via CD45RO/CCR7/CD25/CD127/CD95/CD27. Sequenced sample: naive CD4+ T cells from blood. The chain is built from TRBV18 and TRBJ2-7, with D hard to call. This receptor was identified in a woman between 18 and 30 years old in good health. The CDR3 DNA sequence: TGTGCCAGCTCCCAAGTGGCGGATATAGTCTACGAGCAGTACTTC. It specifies CASSQVADIVYEQYF.